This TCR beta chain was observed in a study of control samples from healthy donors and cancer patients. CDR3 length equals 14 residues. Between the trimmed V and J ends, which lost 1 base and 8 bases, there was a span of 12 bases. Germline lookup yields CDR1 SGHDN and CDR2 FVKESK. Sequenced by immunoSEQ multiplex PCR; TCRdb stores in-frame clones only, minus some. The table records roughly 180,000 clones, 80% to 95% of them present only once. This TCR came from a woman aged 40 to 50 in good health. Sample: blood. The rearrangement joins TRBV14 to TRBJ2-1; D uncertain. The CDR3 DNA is TGTGCCAGCAGCCAAGTCCTTACAGTAGATGAGCAGTTCTTC. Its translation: CASSQVLTVDEQFF.